Listed below are T cell receptor beta chains from one sample, sequenced in a study of T-cell memory formation after mild COVID-19. Using its own MiXCR run on the 5' RACE reads, TCRdb lists one record per CDR3 protein. In the table there are approximately 430,000 distinct CDR3 sequences, 23% of which are singletons. The sequenced sample consisted of PBMCs or a T cell subset sorted from them (not recorded which). Source of these receptors: an adult woman who had mild COVID-19 (a few samples of this study predate the infection). Cell type and time point are not known. Both conserved end residues are part of each CDR3. D genes are given only for firm matches. Expanded clones get a size class; other rows say once, few or many, or leave the size out.

D gene: NA
J gene: TRBJ1-5
V gene: TRBV30
clone size: few
CDR3 DNA: TGTGCCTGGAGTTTGGGGTATAGCAATCAGCCCCAGCATTTT
CDR3 protein: CAWSLGYSNQPQHF

D gene: NA
J gene: TRBJ1-5
V gene: TRBV30
clone size: few
CDR3 DNA: TGTGCCTGGAGTAGGGGAGGGGCCAACGAGCCCCAGCATTTT
CDR3 protein: CAWSRGGANEPQHF

D gene: NA
J gene: TRBJ2-7
V gene: TRBV4-1
clone size: NA
CDR3 DNA: TGCGCCAGCAGCCAAGATCGACCTATAGGACAGACCTACGAGCAGTACTTC
CDR3 protein: CASSQDRPIGQTYEQYF

D gene: TRBD1
J gene: TRBJ1-4
V gene: TRBV20-1
clone size: NA
CDR3 DNA: TGCAGTGCTTTGACAGGGCCTAATGAAAAACTGTTTTTT
CDR3 protein: CSALTGPNEKLFF

D gene: TRBD1
J gene: TRBJ1-1
V gene: TRBV15
clone size: NA
CDR3 DNA: TGTGCCACCACCGACTATCAGGCAGGGGGAGCTTTCTTT
CDR3 protein: CATTDYQAGGAFF

D gene: NA
J gene: TRBJ2-1
V gene: TRBV7-2
clone size: NA
CDR3 DNA: TGTGCCAGCAGCTCCGACTCCACCTTCGCTCCCCGCAATGAGCAGTTCTTC
CDR3 protein: CASSSDSTFAPRNEQFF

D gene: NA
J gene: TRBJ2-1
V gene: TRBV29-1
clone size: few
CDR3 DNA: TGCAGCGTGTACGGGCTTCCCTCAGGGAATGAGCAGTTCTTC
CDR3 protein: CSVYGLPSGNEQFF

D gene: NA
J gene: TRBJ2-7
V gene: TRBV27
clone size: NA
CDR3 DNA: TGTGCCAGCCGATGGGGAGGCGAGCAGTACTTC
CDR3 protein: CASRWGGEQYF

D gene: TRBD2
J gene: TRBJ2-2
V gene: TRBV14
clone size: NA
CDR3 DNA: TGTGCCAGCAGCCAAGAGAAACTAGCGGGGGTTGGCACCGGGGAGCTGTTTTTT
CDR3 protein: CASSQEKLAGVGTGELFF

D gene: NA
J gene: TRBJ2-1
V gene: TRBV7-9
clone size: many
CDR3 DNA: TGTGCCAGCAGCTTAGTCAACAATGAGCAGTTCTTC
CDR3 protein: CASSLVNNEQFF

D gene: TRBD1
J gene: TRBJ2-7
V gene: TRBV20-1
clone size: NA
CDR3 DNA: TGCAGTGCTCAGGATACAGGGGACTCCTACGAGCAGTACTTC
CDR3 protein: CSAQDTGDSYEQYF

D gene: NA
J gene: TRBJ2-1
V gene: TRBV6-2/TRBV6-3
clone size: few
CDR3 DNA: TGTGCCAGCAGTTACTCCCCGAGGGGGGGCCTCTACAATGAGCAGTTCTTC
CDR3 protein: CASSYSPRGGLYNEQFF

D gene: NA
J gene: TRBJ2-5
V gene: TRBV7-9
clone size: NA
CDR3 DNA: TGTGCCAGCAGCTTGGGCTCGGTCAGGTTGGAGACCCAGTACTTC
CDR3 protein: CASSLGSVRLETQYF

D gene: TRBD2
J gene: TRBJ2-3
V gene: TRBV20-1
clone size: few
CDR3 DNA: TGCAGTGTGACTAGCGGGGGGATTTGGAGCACAGATACGCAGTATTTT
CDR3 protein: CSVTSGGIWSTDTQYF

D gene: NA
J gene: TRBJ2-5
V gene: TRBV5-6
clone size: NA
CDR3 DNA: TGTGCCAGCAGCTTGTTGGCCATCACCCCGTTCGGAGAGACCCAGTACTTC
CDR3 protein: CASSLLAITPFGETQYF

D gene: NA
J gene: TRBJ1-2
V gene: TRBV2
clone size: NA
CDR3 DNA: TGTGCCAGCAGTGAAGGGGGCTACTATGGCTACACCTTC
CDR3 protein: CASSEGGYYGYTF

D gene: NA
J gene: TRBJ2-6
V gene: TRBV18
clone size: NA
CDR3 DNA: TGTGCCAGCTCACGACAGGATCTTGGGGCCAACGTCCTGACTTTC
CDR3 protein: CASSRQDLGANVLTF

D gene: NA
J gene: TRBJ2-7
V gene: TRBV3-1
clone size: few
CDR3 DNA: TGTGCCAGCAGCCAGGCGACACTAGCCTACTACGAGCAGTACTTC
CDR3 protein: CASSQATLAYYEQYF

D gene: NA
J gene: TRBJ2-6
V gene: TRBV4-3
clone size: medium-sized
CDR3 DNA: TGCGCCAGCAGCCAAGACTCCGGGACTGGGGCCAACGTCCTGACTTTC
CDR3 protein: CASSQDSGTGANVLTF

D gene: NA
J gene: TRBJ1-4
V gene: TRBV5-5
clone size: NA
CDR3 DNA: TGTGCCAGCAGCTACGAGACGAGGGGCAGCGAAAAACTGTTTTTT
CDR3 protein: CASSYETRGSEKLFF

D gene: TRBD1
J gene: TRBJ2-7
V gene: TRBV11-1
clone size: NA
CDR3 DNA: TGTGCCAGCAGCCTCGACAGGGTCCACGAGCAGTACTTC
CDR3 protein: CASSLDRVHEQYF

D gene: NA
J gene: TRBJ2-3
V gene: TRBV6-4
clone size: NA
CDR3 DNA: TGTGCCAGTGCGACAATCGGGGGCACAGATACGCAGTATTTT
CDR3 protein: CASATIGGTDTQYF

D gene: NA
J gene: TRBJ2-7
V gene: TRBV5-5
clone size: NA
CDR3 DNA: TGTGCCAGCAGCTTGTCAGGCCGAGCGTGGCCTTCCGAGCAGTACTTC
CDR3 protein: CASSLSGRAWPSEQYF

D gene: TRBD1
J gene: TRBJ2-7
V gene: TRBV6-1
clone size: NA
CDR3 DNA: TGTGCCAGCAGTGATAAAAGGGGGCGCAGATACGAGCAGTACTTC
CDR3 protein: CASSDKRGRRYEQYF

D gene: NA
J gene: TRBJ2-2
V gene: TRBV12-3/TRBV12-4
clone size: NA
CDR3 DNA: TGTGCCAGCAGTCCGGACAGACGAGAGCTGTTTTTT
CDR3 protein: CASSPDRRELFF

D gene: NA
J gene: TRBJ1-6
V gene: TRBV6-5
clone size: NA
CDR3 DNA: TGTGCCAGCAGTTACGACAGAAGGGATTCACCCCTCCACTTT
CDR3 protein: CASSYDRRDSPLHF

D gene: NA
J gene: TRBJ1-3
V gene: TRBV25-1
clone size: NA
CDR3 DNA: TGTGCCAGCAGTGAATTGAAGGGGAGCTCTGGAAACACCATATATTTT
CDR3 protein: CASSELKGSSGNTIYF

D gene: TRBD1
J gene: TRBJ1-2
V gene: TRBV2
clone size: NA
CDR3 DNA: TGTGCCAGCAGTGGGACAGGGTACTATGGCTACACCTTC
CDR3 protein: CASSGTGYYGYTF

D gene: NA
J gene: TRBJ1-6
V gene: TRBV18
clone size: once
CDR3 DNA: TGTGCCAGCTCACCCAACATGGCGAGGAAGGACAGCGGTTATTCACCCCTCCACTTT
CDR3 protein: CASSPNMARKDSGYSPLHF

D gene: TRBD1
J gene: TRBJ2-7
V gene: TRBV29-1
clone size: NA
CDR3 DNA: TGCAGCGTTGGACAGGGTCGGGTCGCCGAGCAGTACTTC
CDR3 protein: CSVGQGRVAEQYF

D gene: TRBD2
J gene: TRBJ2-1
V gene: TRBV7-8
clone size: NA
CDR3 DNA: TGTGCCAGCAGCGGACTAGCGGAGTACAATGAGCAGTTCTTC
CDR3 protein: CASSGLAEYNEQFF

D gene: TRBD1
J gene: TRBJ2-1
V gene: TRBV9
clone size: NA
CDR3 DNA: TGTGCCAGCAGCGACGGTTCCTCCCCCCGGGGACAGGGGGCGACCAATGAGCAGTTCTTC
CDR3 protein: CASSDGSSPRGQGATNEQFF

D gene: TRBD1
J gene: TRBJ1-2
V gene: TRBV6-6
clone size: few
CDR3 DNA: TGTGCCAGCAGTCAGACCCAGGGGGACTACACCTTC
CDR3 protein: CASSQTQGDYTF

D gene: NA
J gene: TRBJ2-5
V gene: TRBV5-5
clone size: few
CDR3 DNA: TGTGCCAGCAGCTTGGTCCAGGTCCAAGAGACCCAGTACTTC
CDR3 protein: CASSLVQVQETQYF

D gene: TRBD2
J gene: TRBJ2-1
V gene: TRBV10-3
clone size: NA
CDR3 DNA: TGTGCCATCAGATCCGGACTAGCGGGGCACAATGAGCAGTTCTTC
CDR3 protein: CAIRSGLAGHNEQFF

D gene: TRBD2
J gene: TRBJ2-5
V gene: TRBV27
clone size: NA
CDR3 DNA: TGTGCCAGCTCACCGGCGCTAGCGGGTCCTACCGGAGAGACCCAGTACTTC
CDR3 protein: CASSPALAGPTGETQYF

D gene: NA
J gene: TRBJ2-2
V gene: TRBV24-1
clone size: once
CDR3 DNA: TGTGCCACCAGTGGAGGGGCCCGGGCCGGGGAGCTGTTTTTT
CDR3 protein: CATSGGARAGELFF